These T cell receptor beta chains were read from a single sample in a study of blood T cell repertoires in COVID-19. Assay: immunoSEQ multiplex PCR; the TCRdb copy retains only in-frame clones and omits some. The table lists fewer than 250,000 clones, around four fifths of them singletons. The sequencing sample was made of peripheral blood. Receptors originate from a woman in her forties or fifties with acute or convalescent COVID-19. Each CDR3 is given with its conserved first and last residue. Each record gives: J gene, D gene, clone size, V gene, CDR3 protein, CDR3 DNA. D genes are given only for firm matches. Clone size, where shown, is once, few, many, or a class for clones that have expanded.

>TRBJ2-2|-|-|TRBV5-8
CASSSYRALGPGELFF
TGTGCCAGCAGCTCTTACAGGGCCTTGGGTCCCGGGGAGCTGTTTTTT
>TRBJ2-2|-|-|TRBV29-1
CSVVGGGGSTGELFF
TGCAGCGTTGTGGGTGGAGGAGGGAGCACCGGGGAGCTGTTTTTT
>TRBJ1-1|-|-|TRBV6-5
CASRFLRDSNTEAFF
TGTGCCAGCAGATTCCTCAGGGACTCGAACACTGAAGCTTTCTTT
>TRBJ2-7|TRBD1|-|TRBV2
CASRPLTGGIYEQYF
TGTGCCAGCAGACCCCTGACAGGGGGGATCTACGAGCAGTACTTC
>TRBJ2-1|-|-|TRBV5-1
CASSLDAWSESEQFF
TGCGCCAGCAGCTTGGATGCGTGGTCCGAAAGTGAGCAGTTCTTC
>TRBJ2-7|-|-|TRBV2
CASKTRSYEQYF
TGTGCCAGCAAGACACGGTCCTACGAGCAGTACTTC
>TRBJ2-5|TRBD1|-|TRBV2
CASMYQGVSAETQYF
TGTGCCAGCATGTACCAGGGGGTGTCTGCAGAGACCCAGTACTTC
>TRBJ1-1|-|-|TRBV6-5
CASSPQGFGEAFF
TGTGCCAGCAGCCCACAGGGATTCGGTGAAGCTTTCTTT
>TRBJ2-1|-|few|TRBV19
CASSEGLRRYNEQFF
TGTGCCAGTAGCGAGGGACTCCGACGGTACAATGAGCAGTTCTTC
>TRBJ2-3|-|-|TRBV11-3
CASSLDRRFTDTQYF
TGTGCCAGCAGCTTAGATCGGCGGTTCACAGATACGCAGTATTTT
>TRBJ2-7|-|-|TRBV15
CATSSRRYATGNTKGREQYF
TGTGCCACCAGCTCACGCCGTTACGCAACCGGGAACACAAAGGGAAGGGAGCAGTACTTC
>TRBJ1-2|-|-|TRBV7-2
CASSLDGRGYGYTF
TGTGCCAGCAGCTTAGATGGGAGAGGCTATGGCTACACCTTC
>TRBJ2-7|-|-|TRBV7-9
CASSLGLVVDEQYF
TGTGCCAGCAGCTTAGGTTTAGTCGTCGACGAGCAGTACTTC
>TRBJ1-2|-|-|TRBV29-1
CSVEDREGYTF
TGCAGCGTTGAAGATCGGGAGGGCTACACCTTC
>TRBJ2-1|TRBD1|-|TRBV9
CASSSRGQRADEQFF
TGTGCCAGCAGCTCTAGGGGACAGCGTGCCGATGAGCAGTTCTTC
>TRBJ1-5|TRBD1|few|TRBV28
CASTGGYSNQPQHF
TGTGCCAGCACAGGGGGTTATAGCAATCAGCCCCAGCATTTT
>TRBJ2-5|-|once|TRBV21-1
CAKQQGPLAGEIISQETQYF
TGTGCCAAGCAGCAAGGCCCACTAGCGGGAGAAATCATCAGCCAAGAGACCCAGTACTTC
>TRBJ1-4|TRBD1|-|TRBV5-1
CASSLGQGATNEKLFF
TGCGCCAGCAGCTTGGGACAGGGGGCAACTAATGAAAAACTGTTTTTT
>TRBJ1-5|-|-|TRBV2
CASRTDHQPQHF
TGTGCCAGTCGGACAGACCATCAGCCCCAGCATTTT
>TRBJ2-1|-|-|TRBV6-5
CASTAGHNEQFF
TGTGCCAGCACGGCAGGGCACAATGAGCAGTTCTTC
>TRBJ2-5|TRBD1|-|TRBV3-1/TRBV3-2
CASSPGRQGYRKTQYF
TGTGCCAGCAGCCCTGGACGACAGGGGTATAGGAAGACCCAGTACTTC
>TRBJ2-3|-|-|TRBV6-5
CASPKGGMTDTQYF
TGTGCCAGCCCTAAAGGAGGGATGACAGATACGCAGTATTTT
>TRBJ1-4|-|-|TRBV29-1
CSVDHNEKLFF
TGCAGCGTTGACCATAATGAAAAACTGTTTTTT
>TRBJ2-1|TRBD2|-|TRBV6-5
CASTLRGLAGEQFF
TGTGCCAGCACCTTAAGGGGACTAGCAGGGGAGCAGTTCTTC
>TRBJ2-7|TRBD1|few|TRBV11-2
CASSLTGGEQYF
TGTGCCAGCAGTTTGACAGGGGGCGAGCAGTACTTC
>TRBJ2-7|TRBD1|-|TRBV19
CASKGSDRGSYEQYF
TGTGCCAGTAAGGGGTCCGACAGGGGATCCTACGAGCAGTACTTC
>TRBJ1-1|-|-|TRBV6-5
CASHTGEAFF
TGTGCCAGCCATACTGGTGAAGCTTTCTTT
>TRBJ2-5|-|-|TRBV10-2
CASSGVAVLGETQYF
TGCGCCAGCAGTGGTGTGGCGGTTCTGGGAGAGACCCAGTACTTC
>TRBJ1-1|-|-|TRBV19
CATRERSYNTEAFF
TGTGCCACCCGGGAGAGGTCGTACAACACTGAAGCTTTCTTT
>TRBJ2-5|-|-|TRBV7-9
CASSPSGETQYF
TGTGCCAGCAGCCCCTCGGGGGAGACCCAGTACTTC
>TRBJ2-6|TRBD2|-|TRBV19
CASTKAGVAGANVLTF
TGTGCCAGTACCAAAGCGGGAGTGGCAGGGGCCAACGTCCTGACTTTC
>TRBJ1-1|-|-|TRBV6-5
CASLQGNTEAFF
TGTGCCAGCTTACAGGGGAACACTGAAGCTTTCTTT
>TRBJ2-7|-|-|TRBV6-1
CASSDRRTNQYF
TGTGCCAGCAGTGATAGGAGGACTAACCAGTACTTC
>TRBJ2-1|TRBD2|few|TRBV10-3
CAISDGGLGNNEQFF
TGTGCCATCAGTGATGGGGGACTAGGGAACAATGAGCAGTTCTTC
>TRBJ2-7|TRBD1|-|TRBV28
CASSPPGTGVYEQYF
TGTGCCAGCAGTCCCCCCGGGACAGGGGTCTACGAGCAGTACTTC
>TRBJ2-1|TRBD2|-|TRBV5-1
CASSLVAGGDEQFF
TGCGCCAGCAGCTTGGTCGCGGGAGGAGATGAGCAGTTCTTC
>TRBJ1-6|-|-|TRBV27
CASSPSWGGESPLHF
TGTGCCAGCAGTCCATCCTGGGGGGGTGAGTCACCCCTCCACTTT
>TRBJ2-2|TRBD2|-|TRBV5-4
CASSPLAGVVGELFF
TGTGCCAGCAGCCCACTAGCGGGAGTGGTCGGGGAGCTGTTTTTT
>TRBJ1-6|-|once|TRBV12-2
CASRLWAEGSYNSPLHF
-
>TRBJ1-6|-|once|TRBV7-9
CASSPAGANSPLHF
TGTGCCAGCAGCCCCGCAGGGGCTAATTCACCCCTCCACTTT
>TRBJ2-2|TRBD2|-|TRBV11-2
CASSLDVVAGLNTGELFF
TGTGCCAGCAGCTTAGATGTGGTAGCGGGATTGAACACCGGGGAGCTGTTTTTT
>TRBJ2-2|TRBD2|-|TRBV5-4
CASSFRTSGSGELFF
TGTGCCAGCAGCTTTAGGACTAGCGGGAGTGGGGAGCTGTTTTTT
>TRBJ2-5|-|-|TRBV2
CASSDGGTQYF
TGTGCCAGCAGTGACGGGGGGACCCAGTACTTC
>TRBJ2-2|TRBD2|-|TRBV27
CASSPLAGGRTGELFF
TGTGCCAGCAGCCCACTAGCGGGAGGGCGAACCGGGGAGCTGTTTTTT
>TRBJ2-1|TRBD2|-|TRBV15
CATSGLANNEQFF
TGTGCCACCAGTGGACTAGCGAACAATGAGCAGTTCTTC
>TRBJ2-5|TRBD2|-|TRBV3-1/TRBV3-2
CASSPSREGQETQYF
TGTGCCAGCAGCCCGTCCCGGGAGGGCCAAGAGACCCAGTACTTC
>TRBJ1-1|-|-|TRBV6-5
CASSQDRSEAFF
TGTGCCAGCAGTCAGGACAGATCTGAAGCTTTCTTT
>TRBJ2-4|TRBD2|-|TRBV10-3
CAISESAREGIQYF
TGTGCCATCAGTGAGTCGGCCAGGGAGGGCATTCAGTACTTC
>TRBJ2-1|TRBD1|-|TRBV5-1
CASSWIRQGIYNEQFF
TGCGCCAGCAGCTGGATACGACAGGGGATCTACAATGAGCAGTTCTTC
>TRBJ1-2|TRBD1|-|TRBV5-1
CASSSTGGTYGYTF
TGCGCCAGCAGCTCGACAGGGGGAACCTATGGCTACACCTTC
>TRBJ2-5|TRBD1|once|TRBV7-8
CASSSGTGGGLETQYF
TGTGCCAGCAGCTCCGGGACAGGGGGCGGTTTGGAGACCCAGTACTTC
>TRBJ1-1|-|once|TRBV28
CASSEDSGYTEAFF
TGTGCCAGCAGTGAGGACAGTGGTTACACTGAAGCTTTCTTT
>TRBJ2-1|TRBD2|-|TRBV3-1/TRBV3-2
CASSQDGGGEQFF
TGTGCCAGCAGCCAAGATGGGGGGGGTGAGCAGTTCTTC